The rows below give T cell receptor beta chains drawn from one sample of a study of blood T cell repertoires in COVID-19. Some clones are missing from TCRdb's copy, which holds only in-frame ones; the method was immunoSEQ multiplex PCR. The table includes more than 200,000 clones, approximately 82% detected once. Sequencing was done on a sample of peripheral blood. Receptors were obtained from a woman aged 40 to 50 who had recovered from COVID-19. Each CDR3 is given with its conserved first and last residue. The D gene is left open where the match is weak. Only part of the rows carry a size: once, few, many, or a class if the clone is expanded.

V gene	J gene	clone size	D gene	CDR3 protein	CDR3 DNA
TRBV11-3	TRBJ2-1	NA	NA	CASSLFQGPYNEQFF	TGTGCCAGCAGCTTATTCCAGGGGCCCTACAATGAGCAGTTCTTC
TRBV30	TRBJ1-1	NA	NA	CAWSVHRQGNTEAFF	TGTGCCTGGAGTGTACATCGGCAGGGCAACACTGAAGCTTTCTTT
TRBV11-2	TRBJ2-2	NA	TRBD1	CASSLTGGRLGELFF	TGTGCCAGCAGCTTGACAGGGGGCCGCCTCGGGGAGCTGTTTTTT
TRBV18	TRBJ2-3	NA	NA	CASSPFDSPSTDTQYF	TGTGCCAGCTCACCATTCGACAGCCCGAGCACAGATACGCAGTATTTT
TRBV19	TRBJ2-1	once	TRBD1	CASSWDRSNEQFF	TGTGCCAGTAGTTGGGACAGGTCCAATGAGCAGTTCTTC
TRBV28	TRBJ1-6	NA	NA	CASNIPGQSYNSPLHF	TGTGCCAGCAATATCCCCGGACAGAGCTATAATTCACCCCTCCACTTT
TRBV19	TRBJ2-3	NA	NA	CASSILGAIPTDTQYF	TGTGCCAGTAGTATTTTGGGGGCCATCCCCACAGATACGCAGTATTTT
TRBV20-1	TRBJ2-1	NA	NA	CSAEINEQFF	TGCAGTGCTGAGATCAATGAGCAGTTCTTC
TRBV6-4	TRBJ1-2	NA	TRBD1	CASSDSYQGQRYTF	TGTGCCAGCAGTGACTCGTACCAGGGACAGCGCTACACCTTC
TRBV4-3	TRBJ2-7	NA	NA	CASSAGGYEQYF	TGCGCCAGCAGCGCCGGGGGCTACGAGCAGTACTTC
TRBV5-1	TRBJ1-2	NA	TRBD1	CASSTVTGHANYGYTF	TGCGCCAGCAGCACAGTGACAGGGCACGCTAACTATGGCTACACCTTC
TRBV6-5	TRBJ2-7	NA	TRBD1	CASSPDRVEQYF	TGTGCCAGCAGCCCCGACAGGGTCGAGCAGTACTTC
TRBV5-1	TRBJ2-1	NA	NA	CASSLGGLGSYNEQFF	TGCGCCAGCAGTTTAGGAGGGCTGGGGTCCTACAATGAGCAGTTCTTC
TRBV6-5	TRBJ1-5	NA	NA	CASSPDRWGNQPQHF	TGTGCCAGCAGTCCTGACAGGTGGGGCAATCAGCCCCAGCATTTT
TRBV19	TRBJ1-2	NA	NA	CASSITQAMRGYTF	TGTGCCAGTAGTATAACACAGGCCATGAGGGGCTACACCTTC
TRBV6-4	TRBJ1-6	NA	NA	CASSEGPGNSPLHF	TGTGCCAGCAGTGAGGGGCCAGGAAATTCACCCCTCCACTTT
TRBV30	TRBJ1-2	NA	NA	CAWSETVNYGYTF	TGTGCCTGGAGTGAGACAGTTAACTATGGCTACACCTTC
TRBV20-1	TRBJ1-2	NA	NA	CSARVPSGYTF	TGCAGTGCTAGAGTTCCATCTGGCTACACCTTC
TRBV18	TRBJ1-1	NA	NA	CASSPREGMNTEAFF	TGTGCCAGCTCACCGAGGGAAGGGATGAACACTGAAGCTTTCTTT
TRBV7-2	TRBJ1-6	NA	NA	CASSFSGDSGSPLHF	TGTGCCAGCAGCTTTTCGGGGGATTCAGGTTCACCCCTCCACTTT
TRBV10-3	TRBJ2-7	NA	NA	CAISDGAAGVEQYF	TGTGCCATCAGTGATGGGGCCGCTGGCGTCGAGCAGTACTTC
TRBV5-4	TRBJ1-1	NA	TRBD1	CASSFNGGQTNTEAFF	TGTGCCAGCAGCTTTAATGGGGGACAGACGAACACTGAAGCTTTCTTT
TRBV7-9	TRBJ1-1	NA	NA	CASSLALRGWDTEAFF	TGTGCCAGCAGCTTAGCTCTTCGGGGGTGGGACACTGAAGCTTTCTTT
TRBV19	TRBJ1-1	NA	NA	CASMGIYAEAFF	TGTGCCAGTATGGGCATTTACGCTGAAGCTTTCTTT
TRBV6-5	TRBJ2-7	NA	TRBD1	CASSRDRGPSYEQYF	TGTGCCAGCAGTAGGGACAGGGGACCATCCTACGAGCAGTACTTC
TRBV6-5	TRBJ1-2	NA	NA	CASSYSTEDYGYTF	TGTGCCAGCAGTTACTCGACAGAGGACTATGGCTACACCTTC
TRBV19	TRBJ1-4	NA	NA	CASRMDTLGEKLFF	TGTGCCAGTAGAATGGACACGCTCGGGGAAAAACTGTTTTTT
TRBV7-8	TRBJ2-5	few	TRBD1	CASTSRQGLLKETQYF	TGTGCCAGCACATCCAGACAGGGGCTATTGAAAGAGACCCAGTACTTC
TRBV11-2	TRBJ2-7	few	NA	CASSLGGIPYF	TGTGCCAGCAGCTTAGGAGGGATACCGTACTTC
TRBV27	TRBJ2-3	NA	NA	CASSFGAVGSDTQYF	TGTGCCAGCAGTTTTGGGGCAGTTGGGTCAGATACGCAGTATTTT
TRBV3-1/TRBV3-2	TRBJ1-1	once	TRBD1	CASSQERGTGTGNTEAFF	TGTGCCAGCAGCCAAGAGAGGGGGACCGGGACAGGGAACACTGAAGCTTTCTTT
TRBV4-2	TRBJ2-1	NA	NA	CASSQGTVKDNEQFF	TGTGCCAGCAGCCAAGGGACAGTAAAAGACAATGAGCAGTTCTTC
TRBV6-6	TRBJ1-5	NA	NA	CASRYEAGLEQPQHF	TGTGCCAGCAGGTACGAGGCGGGGTTGGAGCAGCCCCAGCATTTT
TRBV4-2	TRBJ1-2	once	TRBD1	CASNTDRDSYGYTF	TGTGCCAGCAACACTGACAGGGATAGCTATGGCTACACCTTC
TRBV2	TRBJ1-1	NA	NA	CASSDELNTEAFF	TGTGCCAGCAGTGATGAGTTGAACACTGAAGCTTTCTTT
TRBV6-4	TRBJ2-3	NA	TRBD2	CASRRLAGSSDTQYF	TGTGCCAGCAGACGCCTAGCGGGGTCCTCAGATACGCAGTATTTT
TRBV28	TRBJ2-1	once	TRBD2	CASFVSGGAPYNEQFF	TGTGCCAGCTTTGTTAGCGGGGGGGCCCCCTACAATGAGCAGTTCTTC
TRBV18	TRBJ2-2	few	NA	CASSPPSLGTGELFF	TGTGCCAGCTCACCACCGTCCCTCGGGACCGGGGAGCTGTTTTTT
TRBV3-1/TRBV3-2	TRBJ1-2	NA	NA	CASSQVREGSNYGYTF	TGTGCCAGCAGCCAAGTCCGAGAGGGATCTAACTATGGCTACACCTTC
TRBV11-2	TRBJ2-7	NA	NA	CASSAEVNPEPYEQYF	TGTGCCAGCAGCGCAGAGGTTAACCCTGAACCCTACGAGCAGTACTTC
TRBV18	TRBJ2-7	NA	NA	CASSRGGTYEQYF	TGTGCCAGCTCAAGGGGCGGGACCTACGAGCAGTACTTC
TRBV9	TRBJ2-3	NA	TRBD2	CASSALAGGSTDTQYF	TGTGCCAGCAGCGCGTTAGCGGGGGGGAGCACAGATACGCAGTATTTT
TRBV7-2	TRBJ2-3	NA	NA	CASSTKGLDTDTQYF	TGTGCCAGCAGCACCAAGGGACTCGACACAGATACGCAGTATTTT
TRBV6-5	TRBJ2-3	NA	NA	CASSRGGPDTQYF	TGTGCCAGCAGTAGGGGGGGTCCAGATACGCAGTATTTT
TRBV6-2/TRBV6-3	TRBJ2-3	NA	TRBD2	CASSYPTSGGAWTDTQYF	TGTGCCAGCAGTTACCCTACTAGCGGGGGGGCCTGGACAGATACGCAGTATTTT
TRBV11-2	TRBJ1-2	NA	NA	CASSSEIFNYGYTF	TGTGCCAGCAGCTCGGAGATATTTAACTATGGCTACACCTTC
TRBV24-1	TRBJ2-3	NA	TRBD1	CATSEQGADTQYF	TGTGCCACCAGTGAACAGGGGGCAGATACGCAGTATTTT
TRBV18	TRBJ1-4	NA	NA	CASSPRQLNEKLFF	TGTGCCAGCTCACCCCGACAGCTAAATGAAAAACTGTTTTTT
TRBV9	TRBJ1-1	NA	NA	CASSVATRGINTEAFF	TGTGCCAGCAGCGTAGCTACTCGGGGGATTAACACTGAAGCTTTCTTT
TRBV15	TRBJ2-2	NA	NA	CATSRVSGNTGELFF	TGTGCCACCAGCAGAGTCTCAGGAAACACCGGGGAGCTGTTTTTT
TRBV19	TRBJ1-1	NA	NA	CASRPSGGNTEAFF	TGTGCCAGTAGACCCTCGGGGGGGAACACTGAAGCTTTCTTT
TRBV6-5	TRBJ2-1	NA	TRBD1	CASSLDRGSYNEQFF	TGTGCCAGCAGTCTGGACAGGGGAAGCTACAATGAGCAGTTCTTC
TRBV6-6	TRBJ2-3	NA	TRBD2	CASSSSGGGVTDTQYF	TGTGCCAGCAGTTCGAGCGGCGGGGGGGTTACAGATACGCAGTATTTT
TRBV6-2/TRBV6-3	TRBJ2-7	NA	NA	CASSYSGTPLYEQYF	TGTGCCAGCAGTTACTCCGGGACTCCTCTGTACGAGCAGTACTTC